One and the same sample provided the 32 T cell receptor beta chains below, sequenced in a study of T-cell memory formation after mild COVID-19. One entry per CDR3 protein, called by TCRdb with MiXCR from the 5' RACE reads. This table has a few hundred thousand distinct CDR3 sequences, around 15% appearing once. The specimen sequenced was PBMCs or a T cell subset sorted from them (not recorded which). Receptors originate from a man between 18 and 35 years old who had mild COVID-19 (a few samples of this study predate the infection). Cell type and time point are not known.

This clonotype was counted between two and nine times. The rearrangement uses TRBV18 and TRBJ2-7; the match to TRBD2 covers 11 bases. Per the germline V gene, CDR1 is KGHSH and CDR2 is LQKENI. Trimming cost V 3 bases and J 7 bases; bases outside gene matches: 5. The length of the CDR3 is 14 residues. In DNA form, the CDR3 reads TGTGCCAGCTCACCGACTAGCGGGGACTCGGAGCAGTACTTC. This codes for CASSPTSGDSEQYF.

The chain carries TRBV28 and TRBJ2-7; unclear D gene. Germline values: CDR1 MDHEN, CDR2 SYDVKM. Trimming took 3 bases from V and 4 from J, leaving 10 bases between them. The CDR3 is 13 amino acids. The DNA of the CDR3 is TGTGCCAGCAGTTTTCGTCTTGGGTACGAGCAGTACGTC. Translated: CASSFRLGYEQYV.

This clonotype was counted between two and nine times. The rearrangement joins TRBV5-1 to TRBJ2-7; D possibly corresponds to TRBD1 (5 bases). The germline V gene has CDR1 SGHRS and CDR2 YFSETQ. V was pared by 0 bases and J by 6 bases, with 10 bases between. The CDR3 has 13 residues. This chain's CDR3 is CASSLEAGREQYV. For the CDR3, the DNA is TGCGCCAGCAGCTTGGAGGCAGGGCGCGAGCAGTACGTC.

The V call is TRBV7-8, the J call TRBJ1-1; 9 nucleotides align to TRBD1. This CDR3 region has 15 residues. CDR1 is SGHVS and CDR2 is FQNEAQ in the germline V gene. Trimming at V came to 4 bases and at J to 4 bases, leaving 7 bases not matched to a gene. CDR3 in amino acids: CASSSQTGGTTEAFF. CDR3 DNA: TGTGCCAGCAGCTCGCAGACAGGGGGAACCACTGAAGCTTTCTTT. Supplemented by reference TRBV7-8 and TRBJ1-1, the full variable domain reads GAGVSQSPRYKVAKRGQDVALRCDPISGHVSLFWYQQALGQGPEFLTYFQNEAQLDKSGLPSDRFFAERPEGSVSTLKIQRTQQEDSAVYLCASSSQTGGTTEAFFGQGTRLTVV.

This clonotype was seen a few times. This rearrangement joins TRBV29-1 to TRBJ2-5; D is possibly TRBD1 (6 bases). Trimming shortened V by 1 base and J by 2 bases, and 17 bases separated the two germline ends. The CDR3 sequence is 16 residues long. CDR1 SQVTM and CDR2 ANQGSEA come from the germline V gene. CDR3 bases: TGCAGCGTTGAAGGGGGGCGGGTTGGGGTTCAAGAGACCCAGTACTTC. This encodes CSVEGGRVGVQETQYF.

In this sample, this clonotype turned up once. This chain links TRBV4-3 with TRBJ1-3; weak D call: TRBD1 (6 bases). The length of the CDR3 is 17 residues. V lost 1 base to trimming and J lost 1 base, with 14 bases between them. The germline gives CDR1 LGHNA, CDR2 YSLEER. DNA of the CDR3: TGCGCCAGCAGCCAAGTCCCCGGACAGTTATCTGGAAACACCATATATTTT. As protein: CASSQVPGQLSGNTIYF.

This clonotype was counted a few times. The chain combines TRBV20-1 with TRBJ1-5, with a tentative D call TRBD1 (5 bases). V lost 3 bases and J 1 base, leaving 13 bases between the germline ends. In germline, CDR1 is DFQATT, CDR2 SNEGSKA (reference sequence). The CDR3 is 15 residues long. The CDR3 here is CSARGGVGSNQPQHF. CDR3 in DNA: TGCAGTGCTAGGGGAGGGGTGGGCAGCAATCAGCCCCAGCATTTT.

This clonotype has only a few counts. CDR3 sequence (DNA): TGTGCCAGCAGTTACTCTTCGGCAGGGGGTAGCTCCTACGAGCAGTACTTC. It translates to CASSYSSAGGSSYEQYF. The chain combines TRBV6-5 with TRBJ2-7; 7 nucleotides align to TRBD1. In germline, CDR1 is MNHEY, CDR2 SVGAGI. This CDR3 is 17 amino acids long. Trimming took 0 bases from V and 0 from J; bases not matched to a gene: 8.

This clonotype was seen many times. At one of its ends the junction is not consistent with the germline gene, which may arise from a read error. The chain combines TRBV10-2 with TRBJ1-1, with D hard to call. The CDR3 contains 13 residues. Per the germline V gene, CDR1 is WSHSY and CDR2 is SAAADI. CDR3 residues: CASSDRGNTEAFF. The CDR3 DNA is TGTGCCAGCAGTGATCGGGGGAACACTGAAGCTTTCTTT.

The V call is TRBV29-1, the J call TRBJ2-3; tentative D call: TRBD2 (6 bases). Germline CDR1 reads SQVTM; CDR2 reads ANQGSEA. The CDR3 has 13 amino acids. Trimming stripped 4 bases from V and 5 bases from J, with 13 bases between. Written as DNA, the CDR3 is TGCAGCGTTGTGGCCGGCGGGATAGATACGCAGTATTTT. This sequence encodes CSVVAGGIDTQYF.

There are a few counts of this clonotype. The rearrangement uses TRBV4-3 and TRBJ1-2, with D perhaps TRBD1 (5 bases). CDR3 length equals 14 residues. Trimming left V 7 bases short and J 2 bases short, with 14 bases between. Germline assignment: CDR1 LGHNA and CDR2 YSLEER. CDR3 DNA: TGCGCCAGCAAAAACTTACAGGAAAACTATGGCTACACCTTC. Amino acid sequence: CASKNLQENYGYTF.

This clonotype has just one count. V is TRBV20-1 and J is TRBJ2-3, with D perhaps given as TRBD1 or TRBD2 (7 bases each). The CDR3 sequence is 15 residues long. Trimming pared 2 bases from V and 3 bases from J, leaving 15 bases between. The V gene's germline CDR1 is DFQATT and CDR2 SNEGSKA (reference sequence). CDR3 sequence (DNA): TGCAGTGCTAGACCAGGGGGGGAATTAACAGATACGCAGTATTTT. Translated, it gives CSARPGGELTDTQYF.

The J gene is TRBJ1-2, the V gene TRBV7-9; TRBD1 agrees at 8 bases. The CDR3 totals 16 residues. Germline values: CDR1 SEHNR, CDR2 FQNEAQ (reference sequence). The J segment lost 3 bases and the V segment lost 5 bases, leaving 11 bases of the junction unmatched. This CDR3 reads CASSPPPGGAYYGYTF. CDR3 nucleotides: TGTGCCAGCAGCCCTCCCCCAGGGGGCGCTTACTATGGCTACACCTTC.

CDR3 region: CATSDLFSGEGTDTQYF. DNA for the CDR3: TGTGCCACCAGTGATTTGTTTAGCGGGGAAGGCACAGATACGCAGTATTTT. The genes are TRBV24-1 and TRBJ2-3, with TRBD2 identical over 8 bases. The CDR3 has 17 amino acids. The germline CDR1 and CDR2 sequences are KGHDR and SFDVKD. The junction had 5 bases not matched to a gene; V was cut back by 0 bases and J by 1 base.

The CDR3 region has the DNA TGCGCCAGCAGCTCGGGACTAGCGCGGAGCACAGATACGCAGTATTTT. Amino acid sequence: CASSSGLARSTDTQYF. The chain uses TRBV5-1 and TRBJ2-3; 10 bases align to TRBD2. Losses at the gene ends were 3 bases for V and 0 bases for J; bases not matched to a gene: 4. The CDR3 loop spans 16 amino acids. Germline CDR1 and CDR2: SGHRS and YFSETQ.

This clonotype was counted only a few times. V gene TRBV29-1 combines with J gene TRBJ1-1; D is unclear. Trimming took 7 bases from V and 8 from J, leaving 14 bases between them. Germline V lookup: CDR1 SQVTM, CDR2 ANQGSEA. CDR3 length: 11 residues. Here the CDR3 reads CSALLLGEAFF. The CDR3, as DNA: TGCAGCGCCCTACTATTGGGGGAAGCTTTCTTT.

This chain connects TRBV4-2 to TRBJ1-5; 8 positions match TRBD1. The CDR3 consists of 18 residues. V lost 0 bases, J lost 0 bases, and 7 bases stayed unmatched. The germline gives CDR1 LGHNA, CDR2 YNFKEQ. The CDR3 DNA reads TGTGCCAGCAGCCAAGACGCAGGGGGCATGCTTAGCAATCAGCCCCAGCATTTT. It encodes CASSQDAGGMLSNQPQHF.

The sample holds a few counts of this clonotype. The CDR3 sequence: CSVDFGTGGYGYTF. The CDR3 DNA follows: TGCAGCGTAGACTTCGGGACAGGGGGATATGGCTACACCTTC. The chain couples TRBV29-1 to TRBJ1-2; 11 nucleotides match TRBD1. The CDR3 runs 14 residues. Germline V gene data show CDR1 as SQVTM and CDR2 as ANQGSEA. V shed 6 bases and J 5 bases; nucleotides not matched to a gene: 8.

The gene calls are TRBV7-9 and TRBJ1-2; D unresolved. CDR3 length: 11 amino acids. V was clipped by 4 bases and J by 5 bases, with 5 bases between them. CDR1 is SEHNR and CDR2 is FQNEAQ in the germline V gene (reference sequence). CDR3 amino acids: CASSSFYGYTF. The CDR3 DNA reads TGTGCCAGCAGCTCCTTTTATGGCTACACCTTC.

This clonotype was detected a few times. The chain has TRBV6-6 and TRBJ2-3, with TRBD1 matching over 7 bases. Trimming removed 5 bases from V and 6 bases from J; junction bases left unmatched: 8. This CDR3 is built from 14 residues. Germline assignment: CDR1 MNHNY and CDR2 SVGAGI (reference sequence). The CDR3 DNA follows: TGTGCCAGCAGTCCCAGACAGGGTCGGGATACGCAGTATTTT. Its protein is CASSPRQGRDTQYF.

At least ten counts were recorded for this clonotype. The chain links TRBV5-5 to TRBJ2-1, with D hard to call. Per germline, CDR1 SGHKS and CDR2 YYEKEE (reference sequence). V lost 4 bases to trimming and J lost 10 bases, with 21 bases between them. The CDR3 runs to 15 residues. For the CDR3, the DNA is TGTGCCAGCAGCCTTCGGGCCCCCCGGGTTCCGGAGCAGTTCTTC. Encoded protein: CASSLRAPRVPEQFF.

The J gene is TRBJ1-2, the V gene TRBV28; 8 nucleotides align to TRBD1. Germline lookup yields CDR1 MDHEN and CDR2 SYDVKM. The V gene end was trimmed by 6 bases and the J gene end by 3 bases; junction bases not matched to a gene: 6. CDR3 length equals 14 residues. DNA for the CDR3: TGTGCCAGCAGGAGTGGACAGGGAGACTATGGCTACACCTTC. Protein product: CASRSGQGDYGYTF.

In this sample, this clonotype turned up a few times. The chain recombines TRBV5-1 with TRBJ1-2, with TRBD1 identical over 8 bases. The CDR3 is 13 residues long. J was trimmed by 5 bases and V by 4 bases; bases with no gene match: 4. CDR1 and CDR2 (germline): SGHRS, YFSETQ. In nucleotides, the CDR3 is TGCGCCAGCAGCAATAGGACAGGGTATGGCTACACCTTC. It codes for CASSNRTGYGYTF.

The table lists this clonotype with a few counts. One end of the junction is discordant with germline, which a read error may explain. This chain's CDR3 is CASSLGRGMADF. CDR3 in DNA: TGTGCCAGCAGCTTAGGGAGAGGGATGGCAGACTTC. V and J are TRBV7-9 and TRBJ2-5; perhaps TRBD2 as D (5 bases). This CDR3 is 12 amino acids long. Germline loops: CDR1 SEHNR, CDR2 FQNEAQ (reference sequence).

This clonotype was seen a few times. V gene TRBV7-8 combines with J gene TRBJ2-5; a weak D match, TRBD2 (6 bases). Germline CDR1 and CDR2: SGHVS and FQNEAQ. Trimming took off 5 bases at V and 7 bases at J, with 11 bases between the two ends. The CDR3 sequence is 12 residues long. The CDR3 reads CASSPLGRTQYF. In DNA, the CDR3 is TGTGCCAGCAGCCCCCTCGGGAGGACCCAGTACTTC. The full variable domain, completed using reference TRBV7-8 and TRBJ2-5, is GAGVSQSPRYKVAKRGQDVALRCDPISGHVSLFWYQQALGQGPEFLTYFQNEAQLDKSGLPSDRFFAERPEGSVSTLKIQRTQQEDSAVYLCASSPLGRTQYFGPGTRLLVL.

This clonotype came up many times. This sequence joins TRBV24-1 and TRBJ2-5; 14 bases match TRBD2. V shed 3 bases, J shed 5 bases, and the junction held 7 bases outside the gene matches. Germline values: CDR1 KGHDR, CDR2 SFDVKD. CDR3 size: 17 residues. CDR3 nucleotides: TGTGCCACCAGTGATGGGGGGACTAGCGGGGGATGGGAGACCCAGTACTTC. It yields the protein CATSDGGTSGGWETQYF.

This clonotype was observed a handful of times. V gene TRBV27 combines with J gene TRBJ2-3, with unresolved D. V was pared by 4 bases and J by 7 bases, with 15 bases between. The germline V gene has CDR1 MNHEY and CDR2 SMNVEV (reference sequence). This CDR3 is built from 14 residues. This CDR3 is CASSSPRQPYTQYF. The CDR3 DNA follows: TGTGCCAGCAGTTCCCCCCGCCAACCTTATACGCAGTATTTT.

This clonotype was picked up a small number of times. The chain recombines TRBV9 with TRBJ2-1, with 8 positions matching TRBD2. The germline gives CDR1 SGDLS, CDR2 YYNGEE. This CDR3 is built from 15 residues. V trimming: 0 bases; J trimming: 4 bases; junction bases outside the gene matches: 3. CDR3 region: CASSVAGGGYNEQFF. CDR3 bases: TGTGCCAGCAGCGTAGCGGGGGGGGGATACAATGAGCAGTTCTTC.

This clonotype was counted only a few times. The chain joins TRBV7-2 to TRBJ2-5, with D perhaps matching TRBD1 (7 bases). The CDR3 length is 13 residues. Germline lookup yields CDR1 SGHTA and CDR2 FQGNSA. The ends were cut back, 5 bases at V and 7 bases at J, with 14 bases in the middle. DNA of the CDR3: TGTGCCAGCAGCCAGGGGGGTTTCGGGACCCAGTACTTC. Residues: CASSQGGFGTQYF.

This clonotype was counted at least ten times. The V and J genes are TRBV24-1 and TRBJ2-1, with D possibly being TRBD1 (7 bases). CDR1 is KGHDR and CDR2 is SFDVKD in the germline V gene. V lost 5 bases to trimming and J lost 3 bases, with 19 bases between them. The CDR3 totals 17 residues. CDR3: CATSGGGVGTDYNEQFF. CDR3 bases: TGTGCCACCAGTGGTGGAGGGGTGGGGACAGACTACAATGAGCAGTTCTTC.

This sequence joins TRBV20-1 and TRBJ2-4; possible D gene TRBD2, 5 bases. The CDR3 has 14 residues. CDR1 and CDR2 (germline): DFQATT, SNEGSKA (reference sequence). The germline V and J ends were trimmed by 7 bases and 2 bases, with 15 bases remaining between them. DNA of the CDR3: TGCAGTGGGCACAGCGGTGGACCCAAAAACATTCAGTACTTC. This encodes CSGHSGGPKNIQYF.

The table lists this clonotype with a few counts. This chain joins TRBV3-2 and TRBJ1-6; the DNA was not compared with TRBD1, the D call given in the table. TRBV3-2 corresponds to a pseudogene. CDR3 size: 16 residues. CDR3 region: CASSLHRGVNNSPLHF. CDR3 coding DNA: TGTGCCAGCAGCCTTCACAGGGGAGTGAATAATTCACCCCTCCACTTT.